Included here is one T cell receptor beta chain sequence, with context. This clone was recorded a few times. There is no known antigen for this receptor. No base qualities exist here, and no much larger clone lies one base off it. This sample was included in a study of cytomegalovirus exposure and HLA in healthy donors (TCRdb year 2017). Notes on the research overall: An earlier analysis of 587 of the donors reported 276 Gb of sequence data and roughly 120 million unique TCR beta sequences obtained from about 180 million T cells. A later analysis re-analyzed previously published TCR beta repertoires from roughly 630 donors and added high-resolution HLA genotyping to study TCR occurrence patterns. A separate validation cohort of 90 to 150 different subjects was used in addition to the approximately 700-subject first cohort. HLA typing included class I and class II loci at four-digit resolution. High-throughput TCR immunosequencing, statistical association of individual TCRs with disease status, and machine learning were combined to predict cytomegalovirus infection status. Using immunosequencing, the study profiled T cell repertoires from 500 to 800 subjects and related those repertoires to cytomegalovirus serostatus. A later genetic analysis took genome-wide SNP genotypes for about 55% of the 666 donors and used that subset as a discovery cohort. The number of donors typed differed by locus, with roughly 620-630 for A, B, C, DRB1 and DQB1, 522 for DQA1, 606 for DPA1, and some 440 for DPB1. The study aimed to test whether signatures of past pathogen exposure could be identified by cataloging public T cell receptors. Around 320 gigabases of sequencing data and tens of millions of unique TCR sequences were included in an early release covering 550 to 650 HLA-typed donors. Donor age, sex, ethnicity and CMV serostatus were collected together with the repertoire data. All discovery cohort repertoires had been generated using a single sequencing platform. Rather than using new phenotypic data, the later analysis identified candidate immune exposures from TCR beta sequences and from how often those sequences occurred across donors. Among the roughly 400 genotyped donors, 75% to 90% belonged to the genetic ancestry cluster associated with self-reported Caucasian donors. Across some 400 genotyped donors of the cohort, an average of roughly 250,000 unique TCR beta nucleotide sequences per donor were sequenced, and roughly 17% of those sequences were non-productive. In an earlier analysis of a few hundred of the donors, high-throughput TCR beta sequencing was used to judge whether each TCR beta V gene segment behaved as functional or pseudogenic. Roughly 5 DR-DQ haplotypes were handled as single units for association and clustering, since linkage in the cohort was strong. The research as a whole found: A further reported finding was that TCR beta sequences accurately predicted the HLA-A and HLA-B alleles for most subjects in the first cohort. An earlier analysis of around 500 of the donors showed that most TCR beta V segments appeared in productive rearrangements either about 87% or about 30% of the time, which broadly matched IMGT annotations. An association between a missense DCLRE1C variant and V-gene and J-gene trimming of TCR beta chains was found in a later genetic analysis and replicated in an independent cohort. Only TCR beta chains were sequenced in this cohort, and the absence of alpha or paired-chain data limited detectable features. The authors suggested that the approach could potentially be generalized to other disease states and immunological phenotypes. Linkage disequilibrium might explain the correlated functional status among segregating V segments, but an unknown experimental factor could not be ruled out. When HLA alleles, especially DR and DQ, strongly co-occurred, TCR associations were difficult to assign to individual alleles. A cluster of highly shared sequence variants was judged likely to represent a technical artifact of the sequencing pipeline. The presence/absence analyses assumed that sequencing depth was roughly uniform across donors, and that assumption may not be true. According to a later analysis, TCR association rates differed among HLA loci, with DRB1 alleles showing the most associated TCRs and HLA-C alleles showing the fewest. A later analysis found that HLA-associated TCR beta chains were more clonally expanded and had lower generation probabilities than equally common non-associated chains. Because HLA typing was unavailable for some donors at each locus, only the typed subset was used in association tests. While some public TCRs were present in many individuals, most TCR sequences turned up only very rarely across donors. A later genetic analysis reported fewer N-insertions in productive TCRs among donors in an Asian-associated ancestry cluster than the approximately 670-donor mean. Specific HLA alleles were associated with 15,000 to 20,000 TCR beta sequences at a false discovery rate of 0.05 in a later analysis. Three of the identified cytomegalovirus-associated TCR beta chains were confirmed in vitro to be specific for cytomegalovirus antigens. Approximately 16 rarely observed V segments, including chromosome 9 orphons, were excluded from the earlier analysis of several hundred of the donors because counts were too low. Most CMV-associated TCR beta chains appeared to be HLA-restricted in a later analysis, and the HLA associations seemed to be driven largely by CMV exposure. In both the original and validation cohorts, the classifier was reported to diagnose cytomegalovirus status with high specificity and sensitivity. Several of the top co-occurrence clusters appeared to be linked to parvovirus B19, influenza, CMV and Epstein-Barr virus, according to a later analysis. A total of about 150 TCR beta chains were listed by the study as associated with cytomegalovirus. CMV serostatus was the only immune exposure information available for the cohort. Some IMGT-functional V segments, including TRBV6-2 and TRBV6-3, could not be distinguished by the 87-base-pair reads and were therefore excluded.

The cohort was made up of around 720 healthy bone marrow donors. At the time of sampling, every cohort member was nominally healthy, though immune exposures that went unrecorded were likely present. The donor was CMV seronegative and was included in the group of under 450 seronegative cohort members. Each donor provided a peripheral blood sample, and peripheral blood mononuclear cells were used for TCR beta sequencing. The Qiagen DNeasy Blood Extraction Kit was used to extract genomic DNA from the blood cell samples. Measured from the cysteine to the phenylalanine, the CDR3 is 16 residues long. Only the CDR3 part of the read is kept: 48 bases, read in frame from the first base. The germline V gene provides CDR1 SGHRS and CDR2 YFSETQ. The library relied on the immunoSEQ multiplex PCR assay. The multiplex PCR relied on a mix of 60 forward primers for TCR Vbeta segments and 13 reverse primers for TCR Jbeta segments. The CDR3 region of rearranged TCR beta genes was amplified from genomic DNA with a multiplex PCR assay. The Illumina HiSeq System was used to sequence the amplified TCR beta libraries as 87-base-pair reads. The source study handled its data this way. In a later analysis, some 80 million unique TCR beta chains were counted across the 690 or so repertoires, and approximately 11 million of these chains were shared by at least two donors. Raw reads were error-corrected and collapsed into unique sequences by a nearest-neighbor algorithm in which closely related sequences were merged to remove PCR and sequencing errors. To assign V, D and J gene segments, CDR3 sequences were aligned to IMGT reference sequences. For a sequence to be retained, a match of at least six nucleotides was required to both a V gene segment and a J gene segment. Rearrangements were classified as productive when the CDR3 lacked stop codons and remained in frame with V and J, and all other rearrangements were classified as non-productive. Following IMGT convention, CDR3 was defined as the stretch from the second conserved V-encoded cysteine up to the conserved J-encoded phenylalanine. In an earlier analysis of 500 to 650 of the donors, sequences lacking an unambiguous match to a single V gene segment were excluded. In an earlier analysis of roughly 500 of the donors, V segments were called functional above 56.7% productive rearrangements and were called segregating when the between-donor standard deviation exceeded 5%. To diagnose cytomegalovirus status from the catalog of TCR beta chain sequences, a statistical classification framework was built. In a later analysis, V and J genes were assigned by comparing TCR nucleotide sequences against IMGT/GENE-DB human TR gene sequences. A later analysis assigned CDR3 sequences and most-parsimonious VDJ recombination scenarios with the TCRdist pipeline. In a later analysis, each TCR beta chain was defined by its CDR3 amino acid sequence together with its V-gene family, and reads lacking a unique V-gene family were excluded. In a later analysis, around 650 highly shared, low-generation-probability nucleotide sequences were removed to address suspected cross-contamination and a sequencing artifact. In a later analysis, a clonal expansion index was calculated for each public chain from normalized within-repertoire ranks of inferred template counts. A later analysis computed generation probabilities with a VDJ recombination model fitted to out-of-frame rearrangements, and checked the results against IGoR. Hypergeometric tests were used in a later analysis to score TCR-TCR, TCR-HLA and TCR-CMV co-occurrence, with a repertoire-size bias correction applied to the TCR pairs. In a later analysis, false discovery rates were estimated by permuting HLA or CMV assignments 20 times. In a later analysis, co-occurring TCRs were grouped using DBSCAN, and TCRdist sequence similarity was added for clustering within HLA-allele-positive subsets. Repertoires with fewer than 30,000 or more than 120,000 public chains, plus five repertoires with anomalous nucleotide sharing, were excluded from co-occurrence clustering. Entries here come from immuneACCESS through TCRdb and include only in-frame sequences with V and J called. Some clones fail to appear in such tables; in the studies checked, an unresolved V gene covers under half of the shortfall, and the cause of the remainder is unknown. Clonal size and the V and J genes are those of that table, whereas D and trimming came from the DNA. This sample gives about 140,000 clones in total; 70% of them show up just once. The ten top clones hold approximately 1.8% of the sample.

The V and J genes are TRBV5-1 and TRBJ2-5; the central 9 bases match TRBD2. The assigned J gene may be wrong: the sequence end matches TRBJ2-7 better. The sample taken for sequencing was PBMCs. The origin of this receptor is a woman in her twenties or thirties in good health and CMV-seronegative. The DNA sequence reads TGCGCCAGCAGCTTGTCCACCGCGGGAGGGGCCTACGAGCAGTACTTC. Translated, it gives CASSLSTAGGAYEQYF.